Shown below are 25 T cell receptor beta chains from a single sample sequenced in a study of tumor-infiltrating lymphocytes in primary liver carcinoma. From unsorted bulk tissue weighing about 20-32 mg, DNA and RNA were co-extracted. TCR beta cDNA was reverse-transcribed from approximately 0.45 ug of total RNA. The reaction used a constant-region primer and ProtoScript II reverse transcriptase. Slightly modified ARM-PCR with three nested multiplex PCR rounds yielded TCR beta libraries. In the first two PCR rounds, TRBV1-TRBV30 forward primers were paired with a C-beta reverse primer, and each round lasted approximately 9 cycles. MiXCR, run by TCRdb on the multiplex PCR reads, gives a single entry per CDR3 protein. Of 90,000 to 150,000 distinct CDR3 sequences in the sample, approximately 68% were seen once. The sequenced sample consisted of tumor-adjacent normal liver tissue. These receptors came from a woman aged 60 to 75 with primary liver carcinoma and hepatitis B virus infection.

This chain joins TRBV4-1 and TRBJ2-7; D is ambiguous. V lost 6 bases to trimming and J lost 5 bases, with 14 bases between them. The CDR3 has 13 residues. CDR1 is MGHRA and CDR2 is YSYEKL in the germline V gene. CDR3 nucleotides: TGCGCCAGCAGGCAGGTAACGGGTGACGAGCAGTACTTC. Encoded protein: CASRQVTGDEQYF.

To note about this clonotype: A clone one base away is much larger, so this may be a read error. V and J are TRBV10-3 and TRBJ2-5; D may be TRBD2 (6 bases). The CDR3 totals 13 residues. Germline assignment: CDR1 ENHRY and CDR2 SYGVKD. As DNA, the CDR3 is TGTACCATCAGGTCGGCGGGGCAAGAGACCCAGTACTTC. Residues: CTIRSAGQETQYF.

The chain combines TRBV6-5 with TRBJ2-4; 10 bases agree with TRBD2. Germline V gene lookup returns CDR1 MNHEY and CDR2 SVGAGI. The CDR3 runs 15 residues. CDR3 sequence reads: CTSRRAGGGKNIQYF. The CDR3 nucleotides read TGTACTAGCAGGAGAGCGGGGGGGGGCAAAAACATTCAGTACTTC.

With respect to this clonotype: Since a much larger clone is just one base distant, this may be a read error. The V gene is TRBV5-1, the J gene TRBJ2-1; D gene unclear. V was cut by 0 bases and J by 11 bases, with 12 bases left in between. The CDR3 is made up of 13 amino acids. CDR1 is SGHRS, CDR2 YFSETQ, per germline. CDR3 loop: CASSLVLTDKQFF. CDR3 coding DNA: TGCGCCAGCAGCTTGGTCCTGACGGATAAGCAGTTCTTC.

The V gene is TRBV29-1, the J gene TRBJ2-5; D perhaps matches TRBD2 (6 bases). CDR3 length: 15 amino acids. CDR1 is SQVTM and CDR2 is ANQGSEA in the germline V gene. Trimming pared 6 bases from V and 0 bases from J, leaving 17 bases between. The CDR3 bases are TGCAGCGTGGAATGGGGGACTGGAGACCAAGAGACCCAGTACTTC. It specifies CSVEWGTGDQETQYF.

Details on this clonotype: Mismatch with germline at one junction end may stem from a read error. The V call is TRBV5-1, the J call TRBJ2-7; 10 bases map to TRBD2. CDR3 length equals 15 residues. Per the germline V gene, CDR1 is SGHRS and CDR2 is YFSETQ. The CDR3 coding sequence is TGCGCCAGCAGCCCAGGGACTAGCGTCGGTCACGAACAGTACTTC. Protein sequence: CASSPGTSVGHEQYF. The full variable domain, with the rest looked up from reference TRBV5-1 and TRBJ2-7, is KAGVTQTPRYLIKTRGQQVTLSCSPISGHRSVSWYQQTPGQGLQFLFEYFSETQRNKGNFPGRFSGRQFSNSRSEMNVSTLELGDSALYLCASSPGTSVGHEQYFGPGTRLTVT.

The V call is TRBV11-3, the J call TRBJ2-2; tentative D call: TRBD2 (7 bases). Trimming removed 1 base from V and 13 bases from J, with 22 bases in between. The CDR3 length is 16 residues. Germline V gene lookup returns CDR1 SGHNT and CDR2 YENEEA. The CDR3 DNA reads as TGTGCCAGCAGCTTAGGAGGTGCGGGGGACACCGGAGGGCTGTTTTTT. It is translated as CASSLGGAGDTGGLFF.

A word on this clonotype: One end of the junction is discordant with germline, which a read error may explain. The chain uses TRBV11-2 and TRBJ2-1; 9 nucleotides match TRBD1. Germline V gives CDR1 SGHAT, CDR2 FQNNGV. The CDR3 loop spans 16 amino acids. The CDR3 sequence is CAGSHPDRGWYNEQFF. The CDR3 DNA follows: TGTGCCGGCAGCCACCCCGACAGGGGGTGGTACAATGAGCAATTCTTC. Full variable domain (outside the CDR3, taken from reference TRBV11-2 and TRBJ2-1): EAGVAQSPRYKIIEKRQSVAFWCNPISGHATLYWYQQILGQGPKLLIQFQNNGVVDDSQLPKDRFSAERLKGVDSTLKIQPAKLEDSAVYLCAGSHPDRGWYNEQFFGPGTRLTVL.

Turning to this clonotype: This CDR3 fails to terminate in the conserved phenylalanine or tryptophan, so it likely reflects a read error. The chain links TRBV29-1 to TRBJ2-1, with TRBD2 matching 11 bases. The CDR3 extends over 16 amino acids. The germline gives CDR1 SQVTM, CDR2 ANQGSEA. The CDR3 spells CSVGLPWTSGYNEQFL. The CDR3 DNA reads as TGCAGTGTCGGCCTCCCATGGACTAGCGGGTACAATGAGCAGTTCCTC.

Notes on this clonotype: A much larger clone differs from this one at a single base, so this may be a read error. The V and J genes are TRBV7-3 and TRBJ1-1; D ambiguous. The CDR3 loop spans 12 amino acids. Germline V gives CDR1 SGHTA, CDR2 FQGTGA. The CDR3 bases are TGTGTCACCATAATAGGAAGGACTGAAGCTTTCTTT. Residues: CVTIIGRTEAFF.

The chain has TRBV6-1 and TRBJ2-7; 8 bases line up with TRBD2. This CDR3 is built from 15 residues. CDR1 MNHNS and CDR2 SASEGT come from the germline V gene. Written as DNA, the CDR3 is TGTGCTACCAGTGAGGCGAGCGGGAGCTCCTACGAGCAGTACTTC. Protein: CATSEASGSSYEQYF.

At least ten counts were recorded for this clonotype. This CDR3 is CASSVLPGQSKETQYF. Here the CDR3 DNA reads TGTGCCAGCAGTGTTCTACCGGGACAGAGTAAAGAGACCCAGTACTTC. The chain combines TRBV6-1 with TRBJ2-5, with TRBD1 matching over 7 bases. Germline V CDR1 and CDR2: MNHNS, SASEGT. The ends lost 4 bases at V and 3 bases at J; junction bases unmatched: 11. This CDR3 has 16 amino acids.

As to this clonotype: The CDR3 ends on some other residue instead of the conserved phenylalanine or tryptophan, so this is likely a read error. The chain recombines TRBV4-2 with TRBJ1-5; TRBD1 might be the D (5 bases). The germline gives CDR1 LGHNA, CDR2 YNFKEQ. This CDR3 region has 15 residues. DNA for the CDR3: TGTGCCTGCAGCCAAGATATGGACAACAATCAGCCCCAGCATCTT. Translating it yields CACSQDMDNNQPQHL.

The chain couples TRBV7-9 to TRBJ2-4; D uncertain. Trimming cost V 10 bases and J 0 bases, with 16 bases left between them. CDR1 and CDR2 from the germline V gene are SEHNR and FQNEAQ (reference sequence). The CDR3 is 15 amino acids. CDR3 nucleotides: TGTGCCATTAGCTTAGGATTTCTAGCCAAAAACATTCAGTACTTC. As protein: CAISLGFLAKNIQYF.

Of note for this clonotype: The conserved phenylalanine or tryptophan normally closing the CDR3 is absent here, so this likely arose from a read error. The chain combines TRBV6-5 with TRBJ1-6, with TRBD1 matching 7 bases. The CDR3 runs 17 residues. Germline CDR1 is MNHEY and CDR2 is SVGAGI. Written as DNA, the CDR3 is TGTGCCAGCAGTTCCACAGGGAGGGGGCCGAGGAATTCACGCCTCCACCTT. Amino acids: CASSSTGRGPRNSRLHL.

Turning to this clonotype: At one of its ends the junction is not consistent with the germline gene, which may arise from a read error. The chain joins TRBV5-1 to TRBJ2-2; 8 bases map to TRBD2. The CDR3 loop spans 16 amino acids. Germline CDR1 reads SGHRS; CDR2 reads YFSETQ. In nucleotides, the CDR3 is TGCGCCAACAGCAAACTAGCGGTTTCGAACACCGGGGAGCTGTTTTTT. Its protein product is CANSKLAVSNTGELFF.

This clonotype was recorded once. Its ends do not fully match the called genes, so a read error is possible. The chain employs TRBV29-1 and TRBJ2-5; D not resolved. The CDR3 loop spans 11 amino acids. Germline assignment: CDR1 SQVTM and CDR2 ANQGSEA. The chain's CDR3 is CSARRKEAQYF. The CDR3 DNA follows: TGCAGCGCACGCCGCAAAGAGGCCCAGTACTTC.

In regard to this clonotype: No conserved phenylalanine or tryptophan is present at the end of the CDR3, so a read error is the likely explanation. The V and J genes are TRBV12-3 or TRBV12-4 and TRBJ2-1; D is perhaps TRBD2 (6 bases). The CDR3 runs 15 residues. The V gene lost 4 bases and the J gene lost 8 bases, with 18 bases spanning the gap. CDR3 nucleotides: TGTGCCAGCAGTTCCCCGGTACTAGCTGTCGATGAGCAGTTCGTC. Translation: CASSSPVLAVDEQFV.

As to this clonotype: A much larger clonotype is one base distant, so this may be a read error. V gene TRBV5-1 combines with J gene TRBJ2-7, with 7 positions matching TRBD1. This CDR3 is 14 amino acids long. The germline V gene encodes CDR1 SGHRS and CDR2 YFSETQ. The CDR3 sequence: CARSLQGQPYEQYF. The CDR3 region has the DNA TGCGCCAGGAGCTTGCAGGGACAGCCCTACGAGCAGTACTTC. Complete variable domain (other parts from reference TRBV5-1 and TRBJ2-7): KAGVTQTPRYLIKTRGQQVTLSCSPISGHRSVSWYQQTPGQGLQFLFEYFSETQRNKGNFPGRFSGRQFSNSRSEMNVSTLELGDSALYLCARSLQGQPYEQYFGPGTRLTVT.

This clonotype was found many times. The chain carries TRBV12-3 or TRBV12-4 and TRBJ2-7; D is tentatively TRBD1 or TRBD2 (5 bases each). The CDR3 is 14 residues long. V lost 5 bases and J lost 0, with 11 bases in between. CDR3: CASSLWGSSYEQYF. The CDR3 nucleotides read TGTGCCAGCAGTCTCTGGGGGAGCTCCTACGAGCAGTACTTC.

By share, this clonotype counts as medium-sized (0.01 to 0.1%). The chain is built from TRBV11-1 and TRBJ2-5; D gene unclear. Germline CDR1 and CDR2: SGHAT and FQDESV (reference sequence). Trimming took 1 base from V and 4 from J, leaving 16 bases between them. The CDR3 contains 16 residues. Written as DNA, the CDR3 is TGTGCCAGCAGCTTAGGATTGGACGCCTCACTAGAGACCCAGTACTTC. Translation gives CASSLGLDASLETQYF.

This clonotype was found many times. With a much larger clone just one base away, this may be a read error. The chain is built from TRBV11-3 and TRBJ2-5; D remains unclear. This CDR3 contains 14 residues. The ends were cut back, 1 base at V and 7 bases at J, with 13 bases in the middle. CDR1 is SGHNT, CDR2 YENEEA, per germline. The CDR3 sequence: CASSLVASGATQYF. In nucleotides, the CDR3 is TGTGCCAGCAGCTTAGTGGCTAGTGGAGCGACCCAGTACTTC.

This clonotype is a singleton in its sample. An end of the junction differs from the germline gene, which may be a read error. The gene calls are TRBV6-6 and TRBJ1-1; unclear D gene. This CDR3 spans 13 amino acids. CDR1 is MNHNY and CDR2 is SVGAGI in the germline V gene (reference sequence). The CDR3 DNA follows: TGTGCCAGCAAGAAGATAGGGCGGACTGAAACTTTCTTT. Protein: CASKKIGRTETFF.

The chain carries TRBV5-6 and TRBJ2-7; 9 bases match TRBD1. There are 14 residues in the CDR3. The V and J ends lost 8 bases and 4 bases, in that order; junction bases with no gene match: 10. Germline CDR1 and CDR2: SGHDT and YYEEEE. CDR3 DNA sequence: TGTGCCAGGAGTTTCGACAGGGGGAATTACGAGCAGTACTTC. Protein: CARSFDRGNYEQYF.

In regard to this clonotype: The germline gene is not matched at one end of the junction; a read error may be the cause. The rearrangement joins TRBV6-5 to TRBJ2-6; D unclear. The CDR3 sequence is 14 residues long. Per the germline V gene, CDR1 is MNHEY and CDR2 is SVGAGI. The CDR3 is CATSRDSGANVLTF. CDR3 sequence (DNA): TGTGCCACCAGTAGGGACTCTGGGGCCAACGTCCTGACTTTC.